This T cell receptor (beta chain) was observed in a study of beta chain features in type 1 diabetes. Study summary: The examined sorted cells totaled 107,917,701 across samples. Study-level points and caveats: TCRB repertoires of naive, central memory and Treg cells appeared more similar among patients than among healthy donors. Resolution of whether HLA type affects TCRB rearrangement was not achieved here. A cDNA-based sequencing approach could over-represent cells with high TCR expression.

Since all of the isolated RNA was reverse transcribed, expressed TCRB transcripts were what got sequenced. TCRdb's table, derived via immunoSEQ multiplex PCR, lists solely in-frame clones and lacks some. Of 330,000 or so clones listed, around a fifth are singletons. The table lists this clone with a few counts. Its antigen is currently unknown. Germline assignment: CDR1 SEHNR and CDR2 FQNEAQ (reference sequence). This CDR3 is built from 19 residues. V lost 5 bases and J lost 0; bases outside the gene matches: 11. J is TRBJ2-1 and V is TRBV7-9; the match to TRBD2 covers 12 bases. The sequenced sample was naive CD4+ T cells from blood. The source of this sequence is a young woman in good health. The CDR3 region is CASSQGLAGLQSSYNEQFF. The DNA of the CDR3 is TGTGCCAGCAGCCAAGGACTAGCGGGGTTACAGAGCTCCTACAATGAGCAGTTCTTC.